The 11 T cell receptor beta chains below all came from one sample that was sequenced in a study of shared clonotypes between healthy human individuals. Sequenced by immunoSEQ multiplex PCR; TCRdb stores in-frame clones only, minus some. Of over a million clones in the sample, more than 65% were seen once. The sequencing sample was made of memory CD4+ T cells sorted from blood. Indicated subset: CD45RA-negative fraction. The source of these receptors is a man between 18 and 29 years old in good health.

There are a few counts of this clone. This CDR3 is also generated by other DNA sequences in the sample. The J gene is TRBJ1-1, the V gene TRBV5-1; no reliable D call. This CDR3 spans 14 amino acids. Trimming shortened V by 2 bases and J by 4 bases, and 12 bases separated the two germline ends. The germline CDR1 and CDR2 sequences are SGHRS and YFSETQ. The CDR3 coding sequence is TGCGCCAGCAGCTTAGCGGGTGTGGGCACTGAAGCTTTCTTT. The encoded protein is CASSLAGVGTEAFF.

The genes are TRBV9 and TRBJ2-7; 10 nucleotides agree with TRBD2. The CDR3 contains 16 residues. Germline CDR1 SGDLS, CDR2 YYNGEE. V trimming: 0 bases; J trimming: 1 base; junction bases outside the gene matches: 4. CDR3: CASSVAASGGSYEQYF. The CDR3 nucleotides read TGTGCCAGCAGCGTAGCGGCTAGCGGGGGTTCCTACGAGCAGTACTTC. The complete variable domain, with remaining parts taken from reference TRBV9 and TRBJ2-7, reads DSGVTQTPKHLITATGQRVTLRCSPRSGDLSVYWYQQSLDQGLQFLIQYYNGEERAKGNILERFSAQQFPDLHSELNLSSLELGDSALYFCASSVAASGGSYEQYFGPGTRLTVT.

DNA for the CDR3: TGCGCCAGCAGCTTCGGCGGCTTAGGTAGCACAGATACGCAGTATTTT. Encoded protein: CASSFGGLGSTDTQYF. J is TRBJ2-3 and V is TRBV5-1; D is unresolved. Deletions cut 2 bases from V and 0 bases from J, with 13 bases between. The CDR3 consists of 16 residues. The germline V gene has CDR1 SGHRS and CDR2 YFSETQ.

This clone was recorded once. The same CDR3 arises from other DNA sequences in this sample as well. The J gene is TRBJ1-5, the V gene TRBV18; D is ambiguous. There are 14 residues in the CDR3. Germline V gene data show CDR1 as KGHSH and CDR2 as LQKENI. V was pared by 3 bases and J by 1 base, with 7 bases between. The CDR3 DNA follows: TGTGCCAGCTCACCTGGGTTGAGCAATCAGCCCCAGCATTTT. Encoded protein: CASSPGLSNQPQHF.

This sequence joins TRBV29-1 and TRBJ1-5, with TRBD1 matching over 12 bases. CDR1 and CDR2 from the germline V gene are SQVTM and ANQGSEA. The CDR3 covers 16 residues. With V trimmed by 4 bases and J by 3 bases, 7 bases remained unmatched. CDR3 sequence reads: CSVVTGTGGLNQPQHF. DNA for the CDR3: TGCAGCGTTGTAACCGGGACAGGGGGCCTCAATCAGCCCCAGCATTTT.

Note on this clone: Other DNA variants within this sample encode the same CDR3. This chain links TRBV7-2 with TRBJ2-5; D might be TRBD1 or TRBD2, each matching 7 bases. Germline V CDR1 and CDR2: SGHTA, FQGNSA. The CDR3 runs to 14 residues. Trimming pared 3 bases from V and 5 bases from J, leaving 13 bases between. In DNA, the CDR3 is TGTGCCAGCAGCTTGAACAGGGGAGGGGAGACCCAGTACTTC. Amino acid sequence: CASSLNRGGETQYF.

The genes are TRBV28 and TRBJ1-2; D gene uncertain. The CDR3 loop spans 11 amino acids. CDR1 is MDHEN, CDR2 SYDVKM, per germline. Trimming shortened V by 8 bases and J by 3 bases, and 7 bases separated the two germline ends. The CDR3 sequence is CASGLHYGYTF. DNA for the CDR3: TGTGCCAGCGGACTCCACTATGGCTACACCTTC.

The chain carries TRBV10-2 and TRBJ2-1; no definite D call. Germline values: CDR1 WSHSY, CDR2 SAAADI. There are 15 residues in the CDR3. V lost 6 bases and J lost 0, with 12 bases in between. The CDR3: CASSLTWSSYNEQFF. Written as DNA, the CDR3 is TGCGCCAGCAGCCTTACATGGAGCTCCTACAATGAGCAGTTCTTC.

This chain joins TRBV11-2 and TRBJ2-1, with D unclear. This CDR3 is 12 amino acids long. Trimming removed 4 bases from V and 9 bases from J, with 10 bases in between. Germline V CDR1 and CDR2: SGHAT, FQNNGV. Written as DNA, the CDR3 is TGTGCCAGCAGCTACCAAGCAGGTGAGCAGTTCTTC. It specifies CASSYQAGEQFF.

V and J are TRBV5-1 and TRBJ2-5; D remains ambiguous. The CDR3 is 14 amino acids. V dropped 4 bases and J dropped 0 bases, with 10 bases sitting between them. CDR1 is SGHRS and CDR2 is YFSETQ in the germline V gene. CDR3 loop: CASSIDGYQETQYF. CDR3 in DNA: TGCGCCAGCAGCATAGACGGATACCAAGAGACCCAGTACTTC.

The V and J genes are TRBV5-1 and TRBJ2-1, with 9 bases fitting TRBD1. The CDR3 is made up of 15 amino acids. V lost 1 base, J lost 5 bases, and 4 bases stayed unmatched. CDR1 SGHRS and CDR2 YFSETQ come from the germline V gene. The CDR3 loop reads CASSLPGQGNNEQFF. CDR3 nucleotides: TGCGCCAGCAGCTTGCCGGGACAGGGTAACAATGAGCAGTTCTTC.